A selection of T cell receptor beta chains follows, all from one sample in a study of T cells in Graves' hyperthyroidism and ophthalmopathy. TCRdb itself ran the multiplex PCR reads through MiXCR, one entry per CDR3 protein. The data contain about 350,000 distinct CDR3 sequences, about 18% of them seen just once; the ten biggest clones take up 3.7%. The material sequenced was blood. These receptors all come from a young woman with Graves' hyperthyroidism. Both conserved end residues are part of each CDR3. A D gene is named only where the DNA matches it firmly. Clone size is given for some rows only: seen once, a few or many times, or a class if the clone is expanded.

.	few	14	TRBJ2-1	TRBV10-3	CAISGGGSYNEQFF	TGTGCCATCAGTGGTGGGGGCTCCTACAATGAGCAGTTCTTC
.	many	14	TRBJ2-7	TRBV7-3	CASSPYGSGTEQYF	TGTGCCAGCAGCCCCTACGGGTCGGGGACCGAGCAGTACTTC
.	many	18	TRBJ1-5	TRBV7-8	CASSLLTEIQRPNQPQHF	TGTGCCAGCAGCTTATTAACGGAGATACAGAGACCGAATCAGCCCCAGCATTTT
TRBD1	.	15	TRBJ1-3	TRBV12-3/TRBV12-4	CASTRDRGHGNTIYF	TGTGCCAGCACGAGGGACAGGGGGCACGGAAACACCATATATTTT
.	many	14	TRBJ1-5	TRBV12-3/TRBV12-4	CASSLDYSNQPQHF	TGTGCCAGCAGTTTAGACTATAGCAATCAGCCCCAGCATTTT
.	few	13	TRBJ2-5	TRBV6-1	CASSDHRQETQYF	TGTGCCAGCAGTGACCACAGGCAAGAGACCCAGTACTTC
.	once	12	TRBJ1-1	TRBV12-3/TRBV12-4	CASSYPLGEAFF	TGTGCCAGCAGTTATCCTCTTGGTGAAGCTTTCTTT
TRBD1	many	14	TRBJ2-5	TRBV6-1	CASKDRGVSETQYF	TGTGCCAGCAAAGACAGGGGTGTTTCAGAGACCCAGTACTTC
.	many	16	TRBJ2-7	TRBV13	CASSSAGTDGTYEQYF	TGTGCCAGCAGCTCGGCCGGAACGGACGGCACCTACGAGCAGTACTTC
.	many	14	TRBJ2-4	TRBV5-1	CASSSLDFPNIQYF	TGCGCCAGCAGCTCATTAGATTTTCCAAACATTCAGTACTTC
TRBD1	many	16	TRBJ1-5	TRBV12-3/TRBV12-4	CASSLSRGPRNQPQHF	TGTGCCAGCAGTTTGAGCAGGGGGCCCCGCAATCAGCCCCAGCATTTT
.	many	14	TRBJ1-1	TRBV9	CASSVGQLNTEAFF	TGTGCCAGCAGCGTAGGGCAGCTGAACACTGAAGCTTTCTTT
.	.	15	TRBJ2-5	TRBV13	CASSFGPLRGETQYF	TGTGCCAGCAGCTTTGGGCCGTTGAGGGGCGAGACCCAGTACTTC